This TCR beta chain stems from a study of T cells in Graves' hyperthyroidism and ophthalmopathy. Overall study context: Peripheral blood samples were taken at initial diagnosis, prior to any treatment. Study conclusions and caveats: The blood repertoire included most of the expanded thyroid clonotypes above 0.001. Ophthalmopathy cases were set apart from stable hyperthyroidism by a 13 V-J model. Onset of ophthalmopathy came a median approximately 6.9 months after the model predicted it.

RNA transcripts provided the source from which TCR beta CDR3 regions were amplified. The TCR CDR3 was amplified in a first-round RT-PCR using the HTBI primer set. In TCRdb, the multiplex PCR reads were re-called with MiXCR into one record per CDR3 protein. Of 640,000 or so distinct CDR3 sequences listed, roughly 15% are singletons. Trimming pared 6 bases from V and 3 bases from J, leaving 14 bases between. Germline V gives CDR1 LNHDA, CDR2 SQIVND (reference sequence). This CDR3 has 14 amino acids. This clonotype was recorded at least ten times. The antigen is unknown. This TCR was recovered from a woman aged 40-49 years with Graves' ophthalmopathy. Sample: blood. The V call is TRBV19, the J call TRBJ1-2; no firm D call. As DNA, the CDR3 is TGTGCCAGTAGCAGGACGGAGGGAGACTATGGCTACACCTTC. It is translated as CASSRTEGDYGYTF.